This T cell receptor beta chain appears in the sequencing data of a study of PD-L1 blockade in urothelial cancer. Overall study context: Individuals in the cohort had been given 0 to 3 earlier chemotherapy regimens. Blood analysis occurred 3 weeks (second dose) and 6 weeks after treatment start.

Germline V gene lookup returns CDR1 SGHTA and CDR2 FQGNSA. This CDR3 comprises 13 residues. Trimming shortened V by 7 bases and J by 5 bases, and 14 bases separated the two germline ends. Libraries were prepared by immunoSEQ multiplex PCR; TCRdb keeps only in-frame clonotypes and omits some of them. Here the sample spans 43,000 or so clones, 80% being singletons. The time point is: pretreatment peripheral blood. This receptor was identified in a man aged 55 to 70 with urothelial cancer. Sequenced material: PBMCs, taken around atezolizumab (anti-PD-L1) treatment. The chain has TRBV7-2 and TRBJ2-5, with a possible D match to TRBD2 (7 bases). CDR3 coding DNA: TGTGCCAGCACCCGCGGGGGCGTCGAGACCCAGTACTTC. Its translation is CASTRGGVETQYF.